The 10 T cell receptor beta chains presented below share a single source sample, sequenced in a study of blood T cell repertoires in COVID-19 (dated by TCRdb to between 2020 and 2021). Libraries were constructed by the immunoSEQ multiplex PCR assay. The table comes from immuneACCESS by way of TCRdb, which keeps in-frame sequences with V and J called. Part of the clones is missing from these tables; in studies checked, under half for an unresolved V gene and the rest for unknown reasons. For this sample the table gives a few hundred thousand clones, of which approximately 83% were detected only once. The ten most abundant clones make up over 2% of the sample. The sample was peripheral blood. The receptors here all came from a woman aged 25-40 years who had recovered from COVID-19.

The chain is built from TRBV5-4 and TRBJ2-3; D possibly corresponds to TRBD2 (5 bases). The CDR3 is made up of 13 amino acids. Germline V gene lookup returns CDR1 SGHNT and CDR2 YYREEE (reference sequence). Trimming stripped 7 bases from V and 6 bases from J, with 15 bases between. CDR3 region: CASGGLARDTQYF. The CDR3, as DNA: TGTGCCAGCGGTGGGCTAGCTCGTGATACGCAGTATTTT. The entire variable domain, with the rest obtained from reference TRBV5-4 and TRBJ2-3, is as follows: ETGVTQSPTHLIKTRGQQVTLRCSSQSGHNTVSWYQQALGQGPQFIFQYYREEENGRGNFPPRFSGLQFPNYSSELNVNALELDDSALYLCASGGLARDTQYFGPGTRLTVL.

This chain links TRBV11-2 with TRBJ2-1, with TRBD2 matching 15 bases. Trimming cost V 5 bases and J 6 bases; bases outside gene matches: 8. CDR3 length: 17 residues. CDR1 and CDR2 (germline): SGHAT, FQNNGV. This CDR3 reads CASSRTSGGAGGNEQFF. The CDR3 bases are TGTGCCAGCAGCCGGACTAGCGGGGGGGCCGGCGGCAATGAGCAGTTCTTC.

The V gene is TRBV10-2, the J gene TRBJ1-2; D uncertain. Germline V lookup: CDR1 WSHSY, CDR2 SAAADI. V gave up 1 base and J gave up 4 bases, with 10 bases separating them. There are 14 residues in the CDR3. CDR3 loop: CASSEWEAGYGYTF. The CDR3 DNA sequence: TGCGCCAGCAGTGAGTGGGAGGCGGGCTATGGCTACACCTTC.

V usage is TRBV2 and J usage is TRBJ1-3, with a weak D call TRBD1 (5 bases). The CDR3 consists of 15 residues. From germline, CDR1 is SNHLY and CDR2 FYNNEI. The V end lost 5 bases, the J end lost 3 bases, and 14 bases lay between the germline ends. The CDR3 here is CASSQGPRVGNTIYF. CDR3 DNA: TGTGCCAGCAGTCAAGGTCCCAGGGTTGGAAACACCATATATTTT.

The CDR3 protein is CASSEQEAGKLFF. In nucleotides, the CDR3 is TGTGCCAGCAGTGAGCAGGAAGCGGGAAAACTGTTTTTT. The chain links TRBV2 to TRBJ1-4; D is unresolved. Per the germline V gene, CDR1 is SNHLY and CDR2 is FYNNEI. The V and J ends lost 3 bases and 10 bases respectively, with 12 bases between them. The CDR3 consists of 13 residues.

This chain uses TRBV4-1 with TRBJ1-6; D is ambiguous. Trimming left V 2 bases short and J 7 bases short, with 18 bases between. CDR3 length: 17 amino acids. The germline V gene encodes CDR1 MGHRA and CDR2 YSYEKL. In nucleotides, the CDR3 is TGCGCCAGCAGCCAATTCCCTAAAGGGCCGGGAAATTCACCCCTCCACTTT. It specifies CASSQFPKGPGNSPLHF.

The V call is TRBV5-1, the J call TRBJ1-4; a possible D gene is TRBD1 (5 bases). This CDR3 is built from 15 residues. Trimming removed 2 bases from V and 4 bases from J, with 12 bases in between. CDR1 is SGHRS, CDR2 YFSETQ, per germline. The CDR3 DNA follows: TGCGCCAGCAGCTTAACGCAGGGCAGTAATGAAAAACTGTTTTTT. Amino acids: CASSLTQGSNEKLFF. Drawing the rest from reference TRBV5-1 and TRBJ1-4, the complete variable domain is KAGVTQTPRYLIKTRGQQVTLSCSPISGHRSVSWYQQTPGQGLQFLFEYFSETQRNKGNFPGRFSGRQFSNSRSEMNVSTLELGDSALYLCASSLTQGSNEKLFFGSGTQLSVL.

The chain uses TRBV5-4 and TRBJ2-1; 9 bases align to TRBD1. Germline V gene lookup returns CDR1 SGHNT and CDR2 YYREEE (reference sequence). Germline trimming cut 4 bases from V and 6 bases from J; bases unmatched to any gene: 14. The CDR3 extends over 17 amino acids. CDR3 in amino acids: CASSPLGGQGGFNEQFF. The CDR3 DNA sequence: TGTGCCAGCAGCCCGTTGGGGGGACAGGGAGGTTTCAATGAGCAGTTCTTC. The full variable domain, its missing parts supplied by reference TRBV5-4 and TRBJ2-1, is ETGVTQSPTHLIKTRGQQVTLRCSSQSGHNTVSWYQQALGQGPQFIFQYYREEENGRGNFPPRFSGLQFPNYSSELNVNALELDDSALYLCASSPLGGQGGFNEQFFGPGTRLTVL.

The rearrangement uses TRBV5-1 and TRBJ1-1, with D possibly matching TRBD1 (6 bases). Germline values: CDR1 SGHRS, CDR2 YFSETQ. The germline V and J ends were trimmed by 3 bases and 1 base, with 7 bases remaining between them. This CDR3 spans 13 amino acids. CDR3 sequence: CASSSGQNTEAFF. The CDR3, as DNA: TGCGCCAGCAGCTCGGGACAGAACACTGAAGCTTTCTTT.

V gene TRBV11-3 combines with J gene TRBJ2-3; D is unclear. The germline V and J ends were trimmed by 1 base and 7 bases, with 6 bases remaining between them. CDR1 and CDR2 from the germline V gene are SGHNT and YENEEA. The CDR3 loop spans 12 amino acids. The CDR3 nucleotides read TGTGCCAGCAGCTTAGGCCAGAATACGCAGTATTTT. Encoded protein: CASSLGQNTQYF.